This T cell receptor beta chain emerged from a study of CD8 T cells in ankylosing spondylitis. Study conclusions and caveats: Disease-linked clones were reportedly significantly enriched in matched ankylosing spondylitis synovial fluid. Clones that were linked to disease were CD8+ and were relatively rare in peripheral blood.

Quantitative barcoded 5'-RACE was used to prepare TCR beta libraries. TCRdb itself ran the 5' RACE reads through MiXCR, one entry per CDR3 protein. The sample lists around 340,000 distinct CDR3 sequences; about 15% were seen once. The V end lost 5 bases, the J end lost 6 bases, and 10 bases lay between the germline ends. Germline V gives CDR1 MNHNS, CDR2 SASEGT. This CDR3 spans 13 amino acids. The sample holds a few counts of this clonotype. Its specificity is unknown. The source is a male donor with ankylosing spondylitis or in good health (not recorded which). This chain links TRBV6-1 with TRBJ2-2; D call uncertain. Sample: blood, either unsorted or a sorted T cell fraction (not recorded which). CDR3 amino acids: CASSPRPAGELFF. Here the CDR3 DNA reads TGTGCCAGCAGTCCCCGGCCTGCCGGGGAGCTGTTTTTT.